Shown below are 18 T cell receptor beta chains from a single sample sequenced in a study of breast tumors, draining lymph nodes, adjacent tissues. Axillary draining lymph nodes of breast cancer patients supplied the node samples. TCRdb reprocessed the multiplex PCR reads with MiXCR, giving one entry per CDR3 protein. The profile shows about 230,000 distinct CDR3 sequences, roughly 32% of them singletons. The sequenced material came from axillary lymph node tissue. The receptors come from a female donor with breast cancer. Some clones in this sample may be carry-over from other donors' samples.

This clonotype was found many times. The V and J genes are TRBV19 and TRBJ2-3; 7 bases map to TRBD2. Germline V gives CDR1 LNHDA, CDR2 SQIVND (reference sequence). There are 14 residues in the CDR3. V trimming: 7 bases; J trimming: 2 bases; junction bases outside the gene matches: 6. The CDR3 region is CASKTAGYTDTQYF. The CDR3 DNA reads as TGTGCCAGTAAAACAGCGGGGTACACAGATACGCAGTATTTT.

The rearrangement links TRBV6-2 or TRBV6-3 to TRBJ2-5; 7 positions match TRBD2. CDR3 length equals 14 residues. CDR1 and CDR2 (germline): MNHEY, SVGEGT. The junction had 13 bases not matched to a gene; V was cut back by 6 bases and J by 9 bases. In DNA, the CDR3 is TGTGCCAGCAGCTACGCAGGGAGGGCTCAGCCCCAGTACTTC. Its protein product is CASSYAGRAQPQYF.

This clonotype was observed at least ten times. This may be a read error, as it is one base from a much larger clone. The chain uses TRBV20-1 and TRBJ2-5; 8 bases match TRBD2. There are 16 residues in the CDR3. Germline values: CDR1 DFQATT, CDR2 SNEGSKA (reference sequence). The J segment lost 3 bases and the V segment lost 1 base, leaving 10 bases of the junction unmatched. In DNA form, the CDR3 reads TGCAGTGCTAGAGTAGTGAACGGGAGGGCGGAAGAGACCCAGTACTTC. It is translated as CSARVVNGRAEETQYF.

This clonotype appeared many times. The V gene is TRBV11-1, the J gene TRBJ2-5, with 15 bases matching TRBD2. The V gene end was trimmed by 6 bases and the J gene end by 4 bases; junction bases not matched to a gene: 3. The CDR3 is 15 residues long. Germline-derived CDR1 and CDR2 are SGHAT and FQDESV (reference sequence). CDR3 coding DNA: TGTGCCAGCAGATCGGGACTAGCGGGAGGAGAGACCCAGTACTTC. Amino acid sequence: CASRSGLAGGETQYF.

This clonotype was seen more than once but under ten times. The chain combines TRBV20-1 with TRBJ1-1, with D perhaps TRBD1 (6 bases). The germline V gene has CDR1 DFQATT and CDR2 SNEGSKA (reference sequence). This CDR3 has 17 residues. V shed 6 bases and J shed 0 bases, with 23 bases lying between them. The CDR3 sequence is CSAHQQRGDLMNTEAFF. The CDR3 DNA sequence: TGCAGTGCCCATCAGCAGAGGGGGGATTTGATGAACACTGAAGCTTTCTTT.

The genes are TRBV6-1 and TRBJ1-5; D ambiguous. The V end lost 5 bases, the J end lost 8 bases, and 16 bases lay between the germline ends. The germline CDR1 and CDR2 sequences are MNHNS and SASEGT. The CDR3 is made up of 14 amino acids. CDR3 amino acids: CASSQVWALEPQHF. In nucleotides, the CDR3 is TGTGCCAGCAGTCAAGTGTGGGCCCTGGAGCCCCAGCATTTT.

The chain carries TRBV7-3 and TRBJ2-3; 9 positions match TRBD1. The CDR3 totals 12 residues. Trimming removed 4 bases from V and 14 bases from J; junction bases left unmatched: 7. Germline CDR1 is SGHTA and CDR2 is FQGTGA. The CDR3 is CASSSSGTGPYF. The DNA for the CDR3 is TGTGCCAGCAGCTCCTCCGGGACAGGGCCGTATTTT.

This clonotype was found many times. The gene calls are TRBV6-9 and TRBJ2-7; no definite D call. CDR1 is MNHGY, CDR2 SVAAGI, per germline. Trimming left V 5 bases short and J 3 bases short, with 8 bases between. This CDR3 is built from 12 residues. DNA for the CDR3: TGTGCCAGCAGTGCAAGGGACTACGAGCAGTACTTC. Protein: CASSARDYEQYF.

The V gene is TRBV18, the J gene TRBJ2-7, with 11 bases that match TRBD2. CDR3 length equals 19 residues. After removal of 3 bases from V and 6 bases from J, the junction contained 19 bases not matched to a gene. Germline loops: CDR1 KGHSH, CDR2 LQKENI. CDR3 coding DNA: TGTGCCAGCTCACCCAGTTCTATAGCGGGAGGGCCGAGACAAGGCGAGCAGTACTTC. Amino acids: CASSPSSIAGGPRQGEQYF.

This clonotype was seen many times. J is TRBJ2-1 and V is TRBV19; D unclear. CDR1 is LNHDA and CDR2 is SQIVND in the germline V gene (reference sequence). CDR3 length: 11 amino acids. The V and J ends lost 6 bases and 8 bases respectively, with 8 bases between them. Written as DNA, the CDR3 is TGTGCCAGTAGGAAGCAGTATGAGCAGTTCTTC. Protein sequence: CASRKQYEQFF.

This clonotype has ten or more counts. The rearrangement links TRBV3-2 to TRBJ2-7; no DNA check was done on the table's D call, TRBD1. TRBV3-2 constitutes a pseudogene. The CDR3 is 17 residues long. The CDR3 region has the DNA TGTGCCAGCAGCCAAGATATCGGCAGGGGAATCTCCTACGAGCAGTACTTC. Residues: CASSQDIGRGISYEQYF.

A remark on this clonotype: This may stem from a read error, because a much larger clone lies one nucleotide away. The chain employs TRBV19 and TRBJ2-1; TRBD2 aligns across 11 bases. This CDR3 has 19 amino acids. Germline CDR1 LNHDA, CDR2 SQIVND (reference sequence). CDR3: CASSIGLAGTWSSYNAQFF. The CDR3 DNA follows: TGTGCCAGTAGTATTGGACTAGCGGGTACTTGGAGCTCCTACAATGCGCAGTTCTTC.

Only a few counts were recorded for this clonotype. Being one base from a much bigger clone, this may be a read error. The CDR3 region is CASSHGGTGDNEQFF. The CDR3 DNA sequence: TGTGCCAGCAGTCACGGCGGGACAGGGGACAATGAGCAGTTCTTC. The chain employs TRBV6-6 and TRBJ2-1, with 10 bases identical to TRBD1. The junction had 6 bases not matched to a gene; V was cut back by 5 bases and J by 5 bases. The CDR3 is 15 amino acids. Per germline, CDR1 MNHNY and CDR2 SVGAGI (reference sequence).

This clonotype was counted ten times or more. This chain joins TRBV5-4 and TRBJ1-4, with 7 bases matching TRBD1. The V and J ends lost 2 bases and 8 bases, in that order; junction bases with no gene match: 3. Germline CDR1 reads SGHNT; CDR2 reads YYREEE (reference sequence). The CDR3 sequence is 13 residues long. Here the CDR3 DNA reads TGTGCCAGCAGCTTCCAGGGGGGCGAAAAACTGTTTTTT. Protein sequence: CASSFQGGEKLFF.

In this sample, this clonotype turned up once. CDR3 nucleotide sequence: TGTGCCAGCAGACAAGGTGTACCCAGCTATAATTCACCCCTCCACTTT. The encoded protein is CASRQGVPSYNSPLHF. This chain joins TRBV11-1 and TRBJ1-6; no clear D gene. The V end lost 6 bases, the J end lost 3 bases, and 15 bases lay between the germline ends. Germline lookup yields CDR1 SGHAT and CDR2 FQDESV (reference sequence). The CDR3 covers 16 residues.

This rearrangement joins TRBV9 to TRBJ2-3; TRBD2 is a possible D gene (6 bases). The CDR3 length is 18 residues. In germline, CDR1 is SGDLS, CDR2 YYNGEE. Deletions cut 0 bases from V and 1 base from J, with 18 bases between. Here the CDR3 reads CASSVVGDLGGGTDTQYF. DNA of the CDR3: TGTGCCAGCAGCGTAGTCGGGGACTTGGGGGGTGGCACAGATACGCAGTATTTT.

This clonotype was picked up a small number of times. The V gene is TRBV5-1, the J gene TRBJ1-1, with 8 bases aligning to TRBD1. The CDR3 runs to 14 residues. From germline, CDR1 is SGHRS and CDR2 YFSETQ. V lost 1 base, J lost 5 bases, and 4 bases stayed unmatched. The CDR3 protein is CASSLRQGLTEAFF. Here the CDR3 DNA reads TGCGCCAGCAGCTTGCGACAGGGGTTGACTGAAGCTTTCTTT.

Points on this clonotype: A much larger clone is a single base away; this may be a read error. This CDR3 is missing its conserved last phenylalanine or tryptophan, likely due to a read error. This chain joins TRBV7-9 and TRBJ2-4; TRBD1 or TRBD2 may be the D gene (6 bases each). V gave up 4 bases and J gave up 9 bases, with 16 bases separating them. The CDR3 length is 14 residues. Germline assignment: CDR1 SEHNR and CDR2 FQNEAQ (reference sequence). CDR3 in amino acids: CASSSQGQAGIQYL. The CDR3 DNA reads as TGTGCCAGCAGCTCACAGGGCCAAGCGGGCATTCAGTACCTC.